A single T cell receptor (beta chain) is shown here with its context. This CDR3 is also generated by other DNA sequences in the sample. In the authors' workflow: Amplification with reference gene primers provided the estimates of nucleated cell counts. Some clones are missing from TCRdb's copy, which holds only in-frame ones; the method was immunoSEQ multiplex PCR. The V and J calls and clone size were taken over from that table, and D and trimming were inferred from the DNA. The data contain under 350,000 clones, over 75% of them seen just once; the ten biggest clones take up approximately 7.6%. This sample stems from a study of blood T cell repertoires in COVID-19. Study background: Samples taken during acute and convalescent COVID-19 were collected in the United States, Italy and Spain. T cells, B-cell-depleted T cells, or PBMCs provided the cDNA or gDNA that served as material.

The TCR was taken from a human donor in a cohort sampled during active COVID-19. The sequenced material came from peripheral blood.

CDR3 bases: TGTGCCACCAGTGACCGTGACAGGGGGACCGGGGAGCTGTTTTTT. Protein product: CATSDRDRGTGELFF. The genes are TRBV24-1 and TRBJ2-2; 9 bases align to TRBD1. Germline V gene data show CDR1 as KGHDR and CDR2 as SFDVKD. This CDR3 is 15 amino acids long. With 4 bases clipped from V and 5 bases from J, the junction kept 4 bases outside the gene matches.